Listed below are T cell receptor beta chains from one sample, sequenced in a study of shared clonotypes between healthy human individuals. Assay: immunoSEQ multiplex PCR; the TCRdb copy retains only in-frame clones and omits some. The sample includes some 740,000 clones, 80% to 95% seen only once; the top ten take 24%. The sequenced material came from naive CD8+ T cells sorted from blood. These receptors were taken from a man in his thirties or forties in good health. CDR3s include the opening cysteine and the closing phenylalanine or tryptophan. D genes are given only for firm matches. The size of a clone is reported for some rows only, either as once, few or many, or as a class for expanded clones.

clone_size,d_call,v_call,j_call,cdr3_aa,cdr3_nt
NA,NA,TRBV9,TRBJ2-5,CASSVGGVEETQYF,TGTGCCAGCAGCGTAGGCGGGGTTGAAGAGACCCAGTACTTC
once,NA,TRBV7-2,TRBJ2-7,CASSRDSNGQSAVYF,TGTGCCAGCAGCCGAGATTCAAACGGACAGTCCGCTGTGTACTTC
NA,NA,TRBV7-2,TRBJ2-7,CASSLPDSFYEQYF,TGTGCCAGCAGCTTACCAGACAGTTTTTACGAGCAGTACTTC
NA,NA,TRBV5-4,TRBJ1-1,CASSNVLGAEAFF,TGTGCCAGCAGCAATGTCTTGGGCGCTGAAGCTTTCTTT
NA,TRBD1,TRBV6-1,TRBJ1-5,CASKDRGIDQPQHF,TGTGCCAGCAAGGACAGGGGAATTGATCAGCCCCAGCATTTT
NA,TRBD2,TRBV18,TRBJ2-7,CASSPPSGLAGEEQYF,TGTGCCAGCTCACCACCATCGGGACTAGCGGGAGAGGAGCAGTACTTC
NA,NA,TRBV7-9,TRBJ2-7,CASSSLAGSHYEQYF,TGTGCCAGCAGCTCACTCGCAGGGAGCCACTACGAGCAGTACTTC
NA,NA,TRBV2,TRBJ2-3,CASRRTDTQYF,TGTGCCAGCCGACGCACAGATACGCAGTATTTT
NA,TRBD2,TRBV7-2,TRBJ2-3,CASSPIAGSTDTQYF,TGTGCCAGCAGTCCTATAGCGGGAAGCACAGATACGCAGTATTTT
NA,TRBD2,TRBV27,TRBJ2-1,CASSWTSGGREAQFF,TGTGCCAGCAGTTGGACTAGCGGGGGCCGGGAGGCGCAGTTCTTC
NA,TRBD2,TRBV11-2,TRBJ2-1,CASSLALLAGGAYNEQFF,TGTGCCAGCAGCTTGGCCCTACTAGCGGGGGGGGCCTACAATGAGCAGTTCTTC
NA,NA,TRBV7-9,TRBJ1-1,CASTQLGGSWNTEAFF,TGTGCCAGCACCCAGTTAGGAGGCTCCTGGAACACTGAAGCTTTCTTT
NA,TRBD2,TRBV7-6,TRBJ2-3,CASSLGTGTSDSSTDTQYF,TGTGCCAGCAGCTTAGGCACCGGGACTAGCGATTCTAGCACAGATACGCAGTATTTT
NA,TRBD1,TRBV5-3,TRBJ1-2,CATPLVQGANYGYTF,TGTGCCACACCCCTCGTGCAGGGGGCTAACTATGGCTACACCTTC
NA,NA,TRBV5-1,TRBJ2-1,CASSQTDNYNEQFF,TGCGCCAGCAGCCAGACAGACAACTACAATGAGCAGTTCTTC
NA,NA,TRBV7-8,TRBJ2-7,CASSNAGSPYEQYF,TGTGCCAGCAGCAATGCCGGGAGCCCCTACGAGCAGTACTTC
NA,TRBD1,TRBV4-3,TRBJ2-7,CASSHLLGQGPNEQYF,TGCGCCAGCAGCCACCTGCTAGGACAGGGGCCCAACGAGCAGTACTTC
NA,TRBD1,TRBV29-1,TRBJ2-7,CSVEVTGREYEQYF,TGCAGCGTTGAGGTGACAGGGAGAGAATACGAGCAGTACTTC
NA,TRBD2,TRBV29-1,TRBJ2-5,CSVEASGGFETQYF,TGCAGCGTTGAGGCTAGCGGAGGGTTTGAGACCCAGTACTTC
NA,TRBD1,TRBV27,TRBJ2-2,CASSLQGVAGELFF,TGTGCCAGCAGTTTACAGGGGGTCGCCGGGGAGCTGTTTTTT
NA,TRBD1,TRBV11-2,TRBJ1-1,CASSLIQGVNTEAFF,TGTGCCAGCAGCTTGATACAGGGGGTGAACACTGAAGCTTTCTTT
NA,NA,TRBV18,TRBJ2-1,CASSQEPYNEQFF,TGTGCCAGCTCACAGGAACCCTACAATGAGCAGTTCTTC
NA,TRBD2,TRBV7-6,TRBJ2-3,CASRNLAVETDTQYF,TGTGCCAGCAGGAATCTAGCGGTCGAGACAGATACGCAGTATTTT
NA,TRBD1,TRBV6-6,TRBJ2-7,CASSRTGALEQYF,TGTGCCAGCAGTAGGACAGGTGCGCTCGAGCAGTACTTC
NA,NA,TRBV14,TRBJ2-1,CASSQGPLGTKNSYNEQFF,TGTGCCAGCAGCCAAGGGCCTCTTGGGACAAAAAACTCCTACAATGAGCAGTTCTTC
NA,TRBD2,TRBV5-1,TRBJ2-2,CASSHPRLAGWTGELFF,TGCGCCAGCAGCCACCCCCGACTAGCGGGGTGGACCGGGGAGCTGTTTTTT
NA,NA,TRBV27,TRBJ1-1,CASSLGWTHEAFF,TGTGCCAGCAGTTTGGGATGGACCCATGAAGCTTTCTTT
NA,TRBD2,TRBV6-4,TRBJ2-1,CASSTVAGAYNEQFF,TGTGCCAGCAGTACCGTAGCGGGAGCGTACAATGAGCAGTTCTTC
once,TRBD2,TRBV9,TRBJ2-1,CASSVVSSGRRHNEQFF,TGTGCCAGCAGCGTAGTATCTAGCGGGAGACGCCACAATGAGCAGTTCTTC
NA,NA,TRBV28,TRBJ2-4,CASSLGLAKNIQYF,TGTGCCAGCAGTTTAGGCTTAGCCAAAAACATTCAGTACTTC
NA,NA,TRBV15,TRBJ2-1,CATSRYRVGEQFF,TGTGCCACCAGCAGATACAGGGTTGGCGAGCAGTTCTTC
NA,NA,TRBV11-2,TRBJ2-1,CASSLRPGGDNEQFF,TGTGCCAGCAGCTTAAGACCAGGGGGGGACAATGAGCAGTTCTTC
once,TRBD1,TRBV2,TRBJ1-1,CASLVVLGQGAKDTEAFF,TGTGCCAGCCTAGTCGTGTTGGGACAGGGGGCGAAGGACACTGAAGCTTTCTTT
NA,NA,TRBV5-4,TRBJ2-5,CASMEVTGAGGGETQYF,TGTGCCAGCATGGAGGTTACAGGGGCGGGAGGAGGAGAGACCCAGTACTTC
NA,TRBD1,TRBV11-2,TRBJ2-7,CASSSGTGGSHEQYF,TGTGCCAGCAGCTCCGGGACAGGGGGCTCCCACGAGCAGTACTTC
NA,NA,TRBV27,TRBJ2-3,CASSLRGSTDTQYF,TGTGCCAGCAGTTTACGTGGGAGCACAGATACGCAGTATTTT
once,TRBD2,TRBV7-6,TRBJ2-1,CASSSAGTSDNEQFF,TGTGCCAGCAGCTCCGCCGGGACTAGTGACAATGAGCAGTTCTTC
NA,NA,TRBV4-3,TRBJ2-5,CASSQDRVKGTLPQETQYF,TGCGCCAGCAGCCAAGATCGAGTTAAAGGGACCCTACCCCAAGAGACCCAGTACTTC
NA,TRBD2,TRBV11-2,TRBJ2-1,CASSLEGLAEYNEQFF,TGTGCCAGCAGCTTAGAGGGACTAGCGGAATACAATGAGCAGTTCTTC